This T cell receptor (beta chain) emerged from a study of T cells in Graves' hyperthyroidism and ophthalmopathy. Turning to the study itself: The blood sample was taken at first diagnosis, before treatment began.

This clonotype showed up many times. Germline V lookup: CDR1 GTSNPN, CDR2 SVGIG (reference sequence). With 1 base removed from V and 6 bases from J, the gap between germline ends came to 16 bases. The CDR3 spans 14 residues. Criteria for exclusion of patients were uncontrolled infection, other autoimmune disease, pregnancy or lactation. RNA transcripts provided the source from which TCR beta CDR3 regions were amplified. HTBI primers drove first-round RT-PCR of the TCR CDR3. One entry per CDR3 protein, called by TCRdb with MiXCR from the multiplex PCR reads. The sample shows some 550,000 distinct CDR3 sequences, about 16% of them seen only once.

The source of this sequence is a woman aged 40 to 49 with Graves' ophthalmopathy. The chain links TRBV30 to TRBJ2-7, with D maybe TRBD2 (6 bases). The sample taken for sequencing was blood. CDR3 DNA sequence: TGTGCCTGGAGTGCCGCGGTTCGCGGGACCGAGCAGTACTTC. Encoded protein: CAWSAAVRGTEQYF.